This TCR beta chain emerged from a study of blood T cell repertoires in COVID-19. Study information: Donors in the United States, Italy and Spain gave samples during acute or convalescent COVID-19. PBMCs, B-cell-depleted T cells, or T cells were the source of the cDNA or gDNA that made up the material.

The ends were cut back, 7 bases at V and 1 base at J, with 13 bases in the middle. Germline lookup yields CDR1 SQVTM and CDR2 ANQGSEA. This CDR3 region has 13 residues. Using immunoSEQ multiplex PCR, the repertoire was profiled, and TCRdb retains in-frame clones only, with some absent. The sample lists around 190,000 clones; 81% were seen once. Sequenced: peripheral blood. The chain links TRBV29-1 to TRBJ1-1, with unresolved D. This receptor was identified in a woman aged 40 to 55 with COVID-19, enrolled during active disease. CDR3 in amino acids: CSASWRGNTEAFF. The CDR3 DNA reads TGCAGCGCCTCGTGGCGGGGGAACACTGAAGCTTTCTTT.